These 12 T cell receptor beta chains were all obtained from the same sample, sequenced in a study of cytomegalovirus exposure and HLA in healthy donors. Primers included in the PCR were 60 Vbeta and 13 Jbeta primers. The table came from immunoSEQ multiplex PCR; TCRdb's copy has only in-frame clones and leaves some out. This sample has 90,000 to 110,000 clones, with around 72% found just once. The specimen was PBMCs. The receptor set was obtained from a male donor in good health and CMV-seronegative.

V is TRBV28 and J is TRBJ1-5; TRBD1 is a possible D gene (6 bases). This CDR3 has 15 amino acids. The germline V and J ends were trimmed by 5 bases and 3 bases, with 14 bases remaining between them. Per germline, CDR1 MDHEN and CDR2 SYDVKM. The CDR3: CASSNGGHNNQPQHF. The CDR3 DNA follows: TGTGCCAGCAGTAACGGGGGGCATAACAATCAGCCCCAGCATTTT.

The J gene is TRBJ2-3, the V gene TRBV30, with D possibly being TRBD2 (7 bases). Trimming left V 2 bases short and J 8 bases short, with 17 bases between. CDR1 and CDR2 (germline): GTSNPN, SVGIG (reference sequence). The CDR3 spans 14 residues. CDR3 DNA sequence: TGTGCCTGGAGTAGGGGGGGGAAAAGGGGTACGCAGTATTTT. Its translation: CAWSRGGKRGTQYF.

The chain has TRBV27 and TRBJ2-6, with D perhaps TRBD2 (6 bases). Germline assignment: CDR1 MNHEY and CDR2 SMNVEV (reference sequence). CDR3 length equals 15 residues. Trimming took off 5 bases at V and 0 bases at J, with 8 bases between the two ends. This CDR3 reads CASSAGSSGANVLTF. CDR3 DNA sequence: TGTGCCAGCAGTGCCGGGAGCTCTGGGGCCAACGTCCTGACTTTC.

CDR3 region: CASSRGAYTEAFF. In DNA, the CDR3 is TGTGCCAGTTCCAGGGGCGCCTACACTGAAGCTTTCTTT. The chain combines TRBV19 with TRBJ1-1; D is possibly TRBD1 (6 bases). V lost 8 bases to trimming and J lost 3 bases, with 13 bases between them. The CDR3 length is 13 residues. Germline V gene sequence: CDR1 LNHDA, CDR2 SQIVND (reference sequence).

Turning to this clone: Given a much more abundant clone one base away, this may be a read error. This chain links TRBV2 with TRBJ2-7; D ambiguous. The germline V gene encodes CDR1 SNHLY and CDR2 FYNNEI. V lost 6 bases and J lost 1, with 4 bases in between. This CDR3 contains 11 residues. The CDR3 DNA is TGTGCCAGCAGCTTTTCCTACGAGCAGTACTTC. This sequence encodes CASSFSYEQYF.

This chain links TRBV11-3 with TRBJ2-7; TRBD2 aligns across 14 bases. Germline V gene lookup returns CDR1 SGHNT and CDR2 YENEEA. The length of the CDR3 is 20 residues. V shed 2 bases, J shed 2 bases, and the junction held 14 bases outside the gene matches. CDR3 bases: TGTGCCAGCAGCTTATTTCTTTCGGGACTAGCGGGAGAGCATCCCTACGAGCAGTACTTC. Translating gives CASSLFLSGLAGEHPYEQYF.

This chain links TRBV7-2 with TRBJ1-1; D is perhaps TRBD1 (6 bases). CDR3 size: 15 residues. Trimming stripped 4 bases from V and 4 bases from J, with 16 bases between. CDR1 and CDR2 from the germline V gene are SGHTA and FQGNSA. CDR3 region: CASSWQVGAPTEAFF. In DNA, the CDR3 is TGTGCCAGCAGCTGGCAAGTGGGGGCGCCCACTGAAGCTTTCTTT.

The chain joins TRBV6-1 to TRBJ2-1; a possible D gene is TRBD2 (5 bases). This CDR3 contains 15 residues. Trimming removed 6 bases from V and 5 bases from J, with 17 bases in between. The germline V gene encodes CDR1 MNHNS and CDR2 SASEGT. CDR3 loop: CASSHGGFYDNEQFF. The CDR3 DNA reads TGTGCCAGCAGCCACGGCGGGTTTTACGACAATGAGCAGTTCTTC.

This clone was recorded many times. V gene TRBV19 combines with J gene TRBJ2-2; D unclear. CDR3 size: 13 residues. CDR1 and CDR2 (germline): LNHDA, SQIVND (reference sequence). V shed 4 bases and J shed 5 bases, with 8 bases lying between them. CDR3 sequence reads: CASSSSETGELFF. The DNA for the CDR3 is TGTGCCAGTAGTAGTAGTGAGACCGGGGAGCTGTTTTTT. Drawing the rest from reference TRBV19 and TRBJ2-2, the complete variable domain is DGGITQSPKYLFRKEGQNVTLSCEQNLNHDAMYWYRQDPGQGLRLIYYSQIVNDFQKGDIAEGYSVSREKKESFPLTVTSAQKNPTAFYLCASSSSETGELFFGEGSRLTVL.

The rearrangement joins TRBV29-1 to TRBJ1-4; possibly TRBD1 for D (5 bases). Germline lookup yields CDR1 SQVTM and CDR2 ANQGSEA. The CDR3 length is 13 residues. Trimming shortened V by 6 bases and J by 5 bases, and 13 bases separated the two germline ends. The DNA for the CDR3 is TGCAGCGTAGTAACGGACACGAATGAAAAACTGTTTTTT. Translation gives CSVVTDTNEKLFF. The variable domain in full, completed from reference TRBV29-1 and TRBJ1-4, reads SAVISQKPSRDICQRGTSLTIQCQVDSQVTMMFWYRQQPGQSLTLIATANQGSEATYESGFVIDKFPISRPNLTFSTLTVSNMSPEDSSIYLCSVVTDTNEKLFFGSGTQLSVL.

The chain employs TRBV6-6 and TRBJ1-1; D remains ambiguous. CDR3 size: 11 residues. CDR1 is MNHNY and CDR2 is SVGAGI in the germline V gene (reference sequence). The germline V and J ends were trimmed by 2 bases and 7 bases, with 5 bases remaining between them. This CDR3 reads CASSYLYEAFF. The CDR3 DNA is TGTGCCAGCAGTTACCTTTATGAAGCTTTCTTT.

V is TRBV7-2 and J is TRBJ1-5; TRBD1 is a possible D gene (6 bases). Germline CDR1 reads SGHTA; CDR2 reads FQGNSA. Trimming pared 5 bases from V and 7 bases from J, leaving 15 bases between. The CDR3 is 14 amino acids. The DNA for the CDR3 is TGTGCCAGCAGCCCGGACAGCCCTCAACAGCCCCAGCATTTT. This sequence encodes CASSPDSPQQPQHF.